This section outlines one T cell receptor beta chain sequence together with its context. The sample originates from a study of cytomegalovirus exposure and HLA in healthy donors. Germline V gene lookup returns CDR1 SGHDT and CDR2 YYEEEE. V lost 0 bases to trimming and J lost 1 base; unmatched junction nucleotides: 2. The CDR3 covers 15 residues. In the PCR, 60 Vbeta and 13 Jbeta primers were used. The method was immunoSEQ multiplex PCR; TCRdb's version includes in-frame clones alone and lacks a portion of them. The table has roughly 100,000 clones, roughly 80% seen once. This rearrangement joins TRBV5-6 to TRBJ2-3, with 7 nucleotides matching TRBD2. The source material was PBMCs. The TCR sequence derives from a man between 60 and 75 years old in good health and CMV-seronegative. Here the CDR3 DNA reads TGTGCCAGCAGCTTGGGGCTAGCGGGCACAGATACGCAGTATTTT. Amino acid sequence: CASSLGLAGTDTQYF.